This T cell receptor beta chain derives from a study of T-cell reconstitution after alpha-beta-depleted transplantation in children. V gave up 5 bases and J gave up 2 bases; unmatched junction bases: 5. CDR1 is MNHEY, CDR2 SMNVEV, per germline (reference sequence). The CDR3 has 14 residues. Preparation of the TCRbeta library was carried out with unique molecular identifiers. Each CDR3 protein is one row after TCRdb ran MiXCR on the PCR reads. The sample shows 610,000 or so distinct CDR3 sequences, 25% to 30% of them seen only once. The J gene is TRBJ2-7, the V gene TRBV27, with 8 bases that match TRBD1. Material: PBMCs, obtained before TCRalphabeta/CD19-depleted stem cell transplant. This TCR derives from a boy younger than two with Wiskott-Aldrich syndrome, due to receive a stem cell transplant. CDR3 DNA sequence: TGTGCCAGCAGTCTGACAGGGGCGACCTACGAGCAGTACTTC. Protein product: CASSLTGATYEQYF.